A single sample gave rise to the 20 T cell receptor beta chains below, sequenced in a study of blood T cell repertoires in COVID-19. Data came from immunoSEQ multiplex PCR; TCRdb stores just in-frame clones and leaves some out. The sample holds approximately 200,000 clones, about 82% seen once. Sequencing was performed on PBMCs or T cells enriched from blood (not recorded which). The receptors were sampled from a woman under 40 who had recovered from COVID-19.

The chain employs TRBV14 and TRBJ1-2; 8 bases agree with TRBD1. CDR1 is SGHDN, CDR2 FVKESK, per germline. J lost 8 bases, V lost 5 bases, and 13 bases had no gene match. CDR3 length: 15 amino acids. The CDR3 nucleotides are TGTGCCAGCAGCTCCCGGACAGGGAAGTTGGACGGCTACACCTTC. The encoded protein is CASSSRTGKLDGYTF. Based on the CDR3 plus reference TRBV14 and TRBJ1-2, the full variable domain is EAGVTQFPSHSVIEKGQTVTLRCDPISGHDNLYWYRRVMGKEIKFLLHFVKESKQDESGMPNNRFLAERTGGTYSTLKVQPAELEDSGVYFCASSSRTGKLDGYTFGSGTRLTVV.

The chain carries TRBV5-1 and TRBJ2-2; no clear D. Trimming took 1 base from V and 0 from J, leaving 13 bases between them. The CDR3 spans 17 residues. Germline-derived CDR1 and CDR2 are SGHRS and YFSETQ. Here the CDR3 reads CASSLTASLANTGELFF. The DNA for the CDR3 is TGCGCCAGCAGCTTGACAGCTTCTTTAGCGAACACCGGGGAGCTGTTTTTT.

This chain links TRBV5-1 with TRBJ2-1; 8 nucleotides match TRBD1. In germline, CDR1 is SGHRS, CDR2 YFSETQ. Trimming cost V 4 bases and J 7 bases; bases outside gene matches: 10. This CDR3 region has 15 residues. The CDR3 DNA follows: TGCGCCAGCAGCATCTGGACAGGGCGTTATAATGAGCAGTTCTTC. Its translation is CASSIWTGRYNEQFF.

This chain uses TRBV15 with TRBJ2-1; TRBD2 matches at 13 bases. The CDR3 has 23 residues. The V gene end was trimmed by 5 bases and the J gene end by 1 base; junction bases not matched to a gene: 23. Germline lookup yields CDR1 LNHNV and CDR2 YYDKDF (reference sequence). For the CDR3, the DNA is TGTGCCACCAGCGCTAGAGCCGTCCCGGGACTAGCGGGAAACTACAAATCCTACAATGAGCAGTTCTTC. As protein: CATSARAVPGLAGNYKSYNEQFF.

This chain uses TRBV29-1 with TRBJ1-2; the D gene is possibly TRBD1 (5 bases). Germline-derived CDR1 and CDR2 are SQVTM and ANQGSEA. The CDR3 has 14 residues. Between the trimmed V and J ends, which lost 7 bases and 2 bases, there was a span of 17 bases. The CDR3 DNA is TGCAGCGGGTCCCAGGGACTCTCCAACTATGGCTACACCTTC. It translates to CSGSQGLSNYGYTF.

V gene TRBV6-4 combines with J gene TRBJ2-1, with 12 bases lining up with TRBD2. The CDR3 covers 16 residues. Germline trimming cut 6 bases from V and 6 bases from J; bases unmatched to any gene: 9. Germline V CDR1 and CDR2: MRHNA, SNTAGT. For the CDR3, the DNA is TGTGCCAGCAGGCCGACTAGCGGGAGCTCCCTCAATGAGCAGTTCTTC. Amino acids: CASRPTSGSSLNEQFF.

This clone was found once. The V gene is TRBV12-3 or TRBV12-4, the J gene TRBJ2-7; 7 positions agree with TRBD2. The CDR3 loop spans 12 amino acids. With 8 bases clipped from V and 2 bases from J, the junction kept 3 bases outside the gene matches. The CDR3 loop is CASGGGPYEQYF. Written as DNA, the CDR3 is TGTGCCAGCGGCGGGGGTCCCTACGAGCAGTACTTC.

V gene TRBV9 combines with J gene TRBJ2-5; tentative D call: TRBD2 (6 bases). V lost 4 bases and J 4 bases, leaving 17 bases between the germline ends. Germline V gene lookup returns CDR1 SGDLS and CDR2 YYNGEE. The CDR3 sequence is 15 residues long. CDR3 sequence (DNA): TGTGCCAGCAGCCCCCAGAGTAGTAGCGGAGAGACCCAGTACTTC. This sequence encodes CASSPQSSSGETQYF.

The chain joins TRBV3-1 (or the pseudogene TRBV3-2) to TRBJ2-1; D gene uncertain. Germline values: CDR1 LGHDT, CDR2 YNNKEL (reference sequence). Trimming stripped 3 bases from V and 6 bases from J, with 9 bases between. The CDR3 contains 13 residues. For the CDR3, the DNA is TGTGCCAGCAGCCAGTCGACTGTCAATGAGCAGTTCTTC. Translating it yields CASSQSTVNEQFF.

This clone was observed a single time. The chain has TRBV11-2 and TRBJ2-1, with TRBD1 matching over 9 bases. The CDR3 totals 15 residues. Germline V gene lookup returns CDR1 SGHAT and CDR2 FQNNGV. Losses at the gene ends were 3 bases for V and 6 bases for J; bases not matched to a gene: 6. CDR3 sequence: CASSFWGQGINEQFF. The CDR3, as DNA: TGTGCCAGCAGCTTCTGGGGACAGGGTATCAATGAGCAGTTCTTC.

This chain connects TRBV7-2 to TRBJ1-1; possibly TRBD1 for D (6 bases). CDR1 is SGHTA and CDR2 is FQGNSA in the germline V gene. This CDR3 comprises 14 residues. V lost 6 bases and J lost 3, with 14 bases in between. In DNA form, the CDR3 reads TGTGCCAGCAGGGGTACAGGGTGGTACACTGAAGCTTTCTTT. This translates into CASRGTGWYTEAFF.

This clone was recorded only once. This chain connects TRBV19 to TRBJ2-1, with D maybe TRBD2 (5 bases). This CDR3 has 14 amino acids. Per germline, CDR1 LNHDA and CDR2 SQIVND (reference sequence). The V end was cut by 5 bases, the J end by 8 bases, with 16 bases between. CDR3 coding DNA: TGTGCCAGTAGTCGAAGAGAGGGCCATGATGAGCAGTTCTTC. It translates to CASSRREGHDEQFF. The complete variable domain, with remaining parts taken from reference TRBV19 and TRBJ2-1, reads DGGITQSPKYLFRKEGQNVTLSCEQNLNHDAMYWYRQDPGQGLRLIYYSQIVNDFQKGDIAEGYSVSREKKESFPLTVTSAQKNPTAFYLCASSRREGHDEQFFGPGTRLTVL.

This clone was recorded only once. The V gene is TRBV2, the J gene TRBJ1-3; D is undetermined. Germline CDR1 reads SNHLY; CDR2 reads FYNNEI. The V gene lost 5 bases and the J gene lost 0 bases, with 11 bases spanning the gap. The CDR3 has 15 amino acids. CDR3 amino acids: CASSPRRYSGNTIYF. CDR3 nucleotides: TGTGCCAGCAGTCCCCGCAGGTACTCTGGAAACACCATATATTTT.

J is TRBJ2-2 and V is TRBV6-5; 10 nucleotides line up with TRBD1. CDR3 length equals 15 residues. After removal of 8 bases from V and 4 bases from J, the junction contained 7 bases not matched to a gene. CDR1 and CDR2 (germline): MNHEY, SVGAGI. The CDR3 DNA sequence: TGTGCCAGCTCCTGGGACAGGGGTCGCACCGGGGAGCTGTTTTTT. Translating it yields CASSWDRGRTGELFF.

This rearrangement joins TRBV28 to TRBJ1-4; D possibly corresponds to TRBD1 (5 bases). This CDR3 is built from 17 residues. Germline values: CDR1 MDHEN, CDR2 SYDVKM. V lost 6 bases, J lost 5 bases, and 22 bases lay in between. CDR3 in DNA: TGTGCCAGCAGCTCGGGGGGATTAGGACTAGGCAATGAAAAACTGTTTTTT. Its protein product is CASSSGGLGLGNEKLFF.

The chain couples TRBV28 to TRBJ1-5, with D possibly being TRBD1 (5 bases). The V end lost 8 bases, the J end lost 4 bases, and 9 bases lay between the germline ends. CDR3 length: 12 residues. The germline CDR1 and CDR2 sequences are MDHEN and SYDVKM. CDR3 sequence (DNA): TGTGCCAGCGGGGGGGTTAATCAGCCCCAGCATTTT. Encoded protein: CASGGVNQPQHF.

The chain has TRBV5-1 and TRBJ2-3; D remains unclear. The CDR3 is 16 amino acids. Germline V CDR1 and CDR2: SGHRS, YFSETQ. The V and J ends lost 3 bases and 2 bases respectively, with 16 bases between them. CDR3 sequence reads: CASSYTLGGSTDTQYF. The CDR3 DNA reads as TGCGCCAGCAGCTATACCTTAGGCGGTTCCACAGATACGCAGTATTTT.

The rearrangement joins TRBV6-4 to TRBJ2-1, with 9 bases fitting TRBD2. After removal of 3 bases from V and 8 bases from J, the junction contained 8 bases not matched to a gene. The germline V gene has CDR1 MRHNA and CDR2 SNTAGT. This CDR3 has 15 residues. The CDR3 here is CASSEGLAGFHEQFF. CDR3 in DNA: TGTGCCAGCAGTGAGGGTCTAGCGGGATTCCATGAGCAGTTCTTC.

This chain uses TRBV7-9 with TRBJ2-7; D gene ambiguous. This CDR3 is built from 14 residues. V gave up 1 base and J gave up 3 bases, with 10 bases separating them. Germline CDR1 and CDR2: SEHNR and FQNEAQ (reference sequence). The CDR3 protein is CASSLGPGDYEQYF. Here the CDR3 DNA reads TGTGCCAGCAGCTTAGGTCCTGGAGACTACGAGCAGTACTTC.

The J gene is TRBJ2-1, the V gene TRBV9; D may be TRBD2 (6 bases). The length of the CDR3 is 13 residues. V shed 7 bases and J shed 0 bases, with 8 bases lying between them. Germline V CDR1 and CDR2: SGDLS, YYNGEE. CDR3: CASGRSSYNEQFF. The CDR3 DNA reads TGTGCCAGCGGGAGGAGCTCCTACAATGAGCAGTTCTTC. The whole variable domain, remainder taken from reference TRBV9 and TRBJ2-1, is DSGVTQTPKHLITATGQRVTLRCSPRSGDLSVYWYQQSLDQGLQFLIQYYNGEERAKGNILERFSAQQFPDLHSELNLSSLELGDSALYFCASGRSSYNEQFFGPGTRLTVL.